This T cell receptor (beta chain) comes out of a study of shared clonotypes between healthy human individuals. On sorted subsets, replicate PCRs used roughly 220 ng DNA, or tens of thousands of T cell genomes. Method: immunoSEQ multiplex PCR; TCRdb's copy keeps in-frame clones and lacks some. Seen here are millions of clones, around nine tenths observed once, and the top ten hold about 0.13%. The CDR3 sequence is 16 residues long. CDR1 and CDR2 from the germline V gene are PRHDT and FYEKMQ (reference sequence). V trimming: 5 bases; J trimming: 7 bases; junction bases outside the gene matches: 11. The CD4+ fraction was divided into a CD45RA+ naive subset and a CD45RA-negative memory subset.

This sequence originates from a young man in good health. The gene calls are TRBV13 and TRBJ1-4, with 9 bases that match TRBD1. The specimen sequenced was naive CD4+ T cells sorted from blood. Subset described: CD45RA+ positively selected. CDR3 amino acids: CASSPSRDRDFEKLFF. For the CDR3, the DNA is TGTGCCAGCAGCCCGTCACGGGACAGGGATTTTGAAAAACTGTTTTTT.